This T cell receptor beta chain came from a study of cytomegalovirus exposure and HLA in healthy donors. On the study more broadly: Inside one of the first data releases sat about 91 million unique TCRs taken from HLA-typed donors. The study, taken as a whole, reports: Under in vitro conditions, three CMV-associated chains were confirmed as specific for CMV antigens. Among TCR sequences, most were rare, though some public TCRs appeared in many donors.

Remarks on this clone: What it binds is not known.

It was with 60 Vbeta and 13 Jbeta primers that the PCR ran. This table comes from immunoSEQ multiplex PCR, and its TCRdb copy is limited to in-frame clones, with some not included. This table holds over 70,000 clones, 80% found once. Germline trimming cut 5 bases from V and 11 bases from J; bases unmatched to any gene: 10. Per the germline V gene, CDR1 is MNHNY and CDR2 is SVGAGI (reference sequence). CDR3 size: 15 residues. Among the donors, all were healthy bone marrow donors. This receptor was identified in a man younger than 35 in good health and CMV-seronegative. The sample consisted of PBMCs. The genes are TRBV6-6 and TRBJ1-6; 9 bases align to TRBD1. The CDR3 nucleotides read TGTGCCAGCAGTAGGCAGGACAGGGGAACGACACCCCTCCACTTT. This gives the protein CASSRQDRGTTPLHF.